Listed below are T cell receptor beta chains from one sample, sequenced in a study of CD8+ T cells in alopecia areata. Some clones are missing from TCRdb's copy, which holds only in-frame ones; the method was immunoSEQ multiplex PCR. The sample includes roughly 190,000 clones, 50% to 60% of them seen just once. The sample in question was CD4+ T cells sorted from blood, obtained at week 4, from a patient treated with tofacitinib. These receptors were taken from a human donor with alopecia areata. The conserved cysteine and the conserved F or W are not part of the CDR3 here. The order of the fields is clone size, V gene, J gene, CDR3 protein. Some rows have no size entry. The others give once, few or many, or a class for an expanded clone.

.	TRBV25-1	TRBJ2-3	ASSVAGTDTQY
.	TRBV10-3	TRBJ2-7	AISGGTYEQY
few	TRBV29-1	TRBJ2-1	SVSLLRDEQF
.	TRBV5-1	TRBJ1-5	ASSLGAANQPQH
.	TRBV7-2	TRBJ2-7	ASSSRNEQY
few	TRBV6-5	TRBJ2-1	ASSPTSGSYNEQF
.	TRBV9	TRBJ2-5	ASSGLNGLAEQETQY
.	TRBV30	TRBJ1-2	AWSALAEFYGYT
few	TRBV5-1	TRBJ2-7	ASSLPPLNEQY
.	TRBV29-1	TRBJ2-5	SVDLSRETQY
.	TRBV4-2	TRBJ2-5	ASSHVLSGGETQY
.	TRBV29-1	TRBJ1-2	SVGDLLGYGYT
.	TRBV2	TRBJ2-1	ASTAQQWDNEQF
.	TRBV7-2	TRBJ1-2	ASSLVFQGLGYT
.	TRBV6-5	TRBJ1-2	ASSEGGYT
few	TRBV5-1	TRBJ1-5	ASSSQGESNQPQH
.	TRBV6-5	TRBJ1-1	ASSYSGQMNTEAF
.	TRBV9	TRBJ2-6	ASSVTSGNSGANVLT
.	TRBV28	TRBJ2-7	ASSTSGRTLEQY
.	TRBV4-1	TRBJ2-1	ASSQEGSGSAYNEQF
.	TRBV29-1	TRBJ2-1	SVVGGRAGNEQF
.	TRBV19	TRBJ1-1	ASSITGTAEAF
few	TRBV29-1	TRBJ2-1	SVEDYSLAGYEQF
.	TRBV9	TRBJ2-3	ASSEPGRTDTQY
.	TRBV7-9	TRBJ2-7	ASSLGTTYEQY
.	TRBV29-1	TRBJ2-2	SGRTRPTGELF
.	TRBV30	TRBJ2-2	ASPRRLAVTGELF
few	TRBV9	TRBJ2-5	ASSVGIAVAYQETQY